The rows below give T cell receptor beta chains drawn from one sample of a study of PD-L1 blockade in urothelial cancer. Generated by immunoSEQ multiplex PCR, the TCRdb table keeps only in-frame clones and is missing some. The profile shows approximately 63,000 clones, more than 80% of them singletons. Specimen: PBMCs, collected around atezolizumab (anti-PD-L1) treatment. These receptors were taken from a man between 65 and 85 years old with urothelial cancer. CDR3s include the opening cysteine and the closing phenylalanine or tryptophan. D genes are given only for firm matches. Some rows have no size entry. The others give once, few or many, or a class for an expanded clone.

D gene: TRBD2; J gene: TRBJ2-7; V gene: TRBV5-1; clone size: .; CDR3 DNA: TGCGCCAGCCGTATGCGGGAGGGCCCCGACGAGCAGTACTTC; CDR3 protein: CASRMREGPDEQYF
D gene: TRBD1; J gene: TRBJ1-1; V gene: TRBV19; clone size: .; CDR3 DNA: TGTGCCAGTACCCGAGTCGGGACAGGGGCGACCTCTAACACTGAAGCTTTCTTT; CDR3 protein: CASTRVGTGATSNTEAFF
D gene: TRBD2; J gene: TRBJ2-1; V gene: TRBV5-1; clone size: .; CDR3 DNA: TGCGCCAGCAAGAAGCGGGAGGGCCATGAGCAGTTCTTC; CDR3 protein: CASKKREGHEQFF
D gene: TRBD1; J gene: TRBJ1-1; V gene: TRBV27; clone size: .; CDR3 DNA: TGTGCCAGCAGATCGGGACAGATCATGAACACTGAAGCTTTCTTT; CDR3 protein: CASRSGQIMNTEAFF
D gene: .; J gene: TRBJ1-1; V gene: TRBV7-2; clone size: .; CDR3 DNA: TGTGCCAGCAGCCCCCGACAGCGTATGAACACTGAAGCTTTCTTT; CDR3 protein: CASSPRQRMNTEAFF
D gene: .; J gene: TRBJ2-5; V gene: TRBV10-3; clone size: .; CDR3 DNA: TGTGCCATCAGTGCGGGACAAAGAAAAGAGACCCAGTACTTC; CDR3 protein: CAISAGQRKETQYF
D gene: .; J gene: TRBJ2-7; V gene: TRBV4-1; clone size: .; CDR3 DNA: TGCGCCAGCAGCCCCTCACTCGCCTACGAGCAGTACTTC; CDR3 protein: CASSPSLAYEQYF
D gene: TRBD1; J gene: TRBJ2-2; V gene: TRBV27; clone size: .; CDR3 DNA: TGTGCCAGCACGGACAGGGGGCCCGGGGAGCTGTTTTTT; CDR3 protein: CASTDRGPGELFF
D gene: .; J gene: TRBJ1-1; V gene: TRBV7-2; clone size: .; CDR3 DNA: TGTGCCAGCAGCTTAAACGGGGAGAACACTGAAGCTTTCTTT; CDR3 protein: CASSLNGENTEAFF
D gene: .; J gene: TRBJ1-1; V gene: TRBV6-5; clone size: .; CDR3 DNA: TGTGCCAGCAGCAGAACCAGACTCACTGAAGCTTTTTTT; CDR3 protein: CASSRTRLTEAFF
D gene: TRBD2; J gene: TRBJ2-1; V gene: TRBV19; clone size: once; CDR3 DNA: TGTGCCAGTAGTAGAGAGGGACTAGCGGGAAGCTCCTACAATGAGCAGTTCTTC; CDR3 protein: CASSREGLAGSSYNEQFF
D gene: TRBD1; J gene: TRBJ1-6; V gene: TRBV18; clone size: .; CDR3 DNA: TGTGCCAGCTCACCACCAAGACAGGGGCGCTCACCCCTCCACTTT; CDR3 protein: CASSPPRQGRSPLHF
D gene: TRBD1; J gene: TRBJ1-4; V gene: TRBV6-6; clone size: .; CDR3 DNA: TGTGCCAGCAAGGACAGGGGCGGCGAAAAACTGTTTTTT; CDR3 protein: CASKDRGGEKLFF
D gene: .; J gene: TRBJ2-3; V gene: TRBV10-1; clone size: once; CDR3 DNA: TGCGCCAGCAGTAAGCGGAACCCTACAGATACGCAGTATTTT; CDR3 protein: CASSKRNPTDTQYF
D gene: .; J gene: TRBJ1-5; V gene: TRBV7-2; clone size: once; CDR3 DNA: TGTGCCAGCAGCCTCTCCTCGGGGGGTGGGAGCAATCAGCCCCAGCATTTT; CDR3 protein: CASSLSSGGGSNQPQHF
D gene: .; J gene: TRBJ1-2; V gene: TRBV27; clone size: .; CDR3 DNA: TGTGCCAGCAGTTCATTTGAGTCTAACTATGGCTACACCTTC; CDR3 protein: CASSSFESNYGYTF
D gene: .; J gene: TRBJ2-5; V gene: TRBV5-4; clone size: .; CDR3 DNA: TGTGCCAGCAGCCTACAGGGAGGGAGGGAGACCCAGTACTTC; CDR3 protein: CASSLQGGRETQYF
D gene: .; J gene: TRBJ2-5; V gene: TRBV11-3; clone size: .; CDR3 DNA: TGTGCCAGCAGCTTAAACAGACAAGAGACCCAGTACTTC; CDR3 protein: CASSLNRQETQYF
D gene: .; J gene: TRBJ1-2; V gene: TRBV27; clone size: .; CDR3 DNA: TGTGCCAGCAGTCTTAGGGTCGGAGGTAACTATGGCTACACCTTC; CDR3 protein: CASSLRVGGNYGYTF
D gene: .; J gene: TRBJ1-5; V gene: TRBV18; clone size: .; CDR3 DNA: TGTGCCAGCTCACGTGACAGGCCTTCCCTAAGATTCGCGCCCCAGCATTTT; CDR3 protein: CASSRDRPSLRFAPQHF